This T cell receptor beta chain was recovered during a study of tumor-infiltrating lymphocytes in localized non-small cell lung cancer. Study summary: The cohort mixed smokers and never-smokers, several histologies, and some post-neoadjuvant-chemotherapy samples.

Only in-frame clones appear in the TCRdb table, and some are missing; sequencing was by immunoSEQ multiplex PCR. The sample includes about 5,800 clones, 66% of them seen just once. General observations from the study: Different pieces of the same tissue went to different assays, confounding technical variation with intratumor heterogeneity. T-cell fraction did not differ between immunotypes IM1 and IM2.

To note about this clone: Its specificity is not known.

The source is a human donor with non-small cell lung cancer. The sequenced sample was uninvolved lung tissue not adjacent to the tumor.

CDR3 loop: CATSPYPQALPEAFF. The CDR3 DNA sequence: TGTGCCACCAGCCCCTACCCGCAGGCCCTACCTGAAGCTTTCTTT. The chain is built from TRBV15 and TRBJ1-1; D unclear. The V end was cut by 5 bases, the J end by 6 bases, with 19 bases between. The germline V gene encodes CDR1 LNHNV and CDR2 YYDKDF (reference sequence). This CDR3 has 15 residues.